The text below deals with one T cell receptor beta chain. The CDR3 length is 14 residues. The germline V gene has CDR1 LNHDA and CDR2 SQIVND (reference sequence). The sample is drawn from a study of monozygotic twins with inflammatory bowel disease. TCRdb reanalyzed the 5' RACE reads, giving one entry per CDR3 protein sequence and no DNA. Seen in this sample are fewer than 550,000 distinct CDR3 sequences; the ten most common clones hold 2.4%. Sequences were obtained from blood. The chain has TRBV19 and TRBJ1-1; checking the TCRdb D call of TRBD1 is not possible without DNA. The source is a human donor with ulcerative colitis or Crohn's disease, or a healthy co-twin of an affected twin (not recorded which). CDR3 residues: CASSIFGAGAEAFF.